The 15 T cell receptor beta chains below come from one sample, sequenced in a study of blood T cell repertoires in COVID-19. Repertoires were generated with immunoSEQ multiplex PCR, while TCRdb's copy carries only in-frame clones and drops some. The sample shows approximately 300,000 clones, 70% to 90% of them seen only once. Sequences were obtained from peripheral blood. These TCRs come from a woman aged 45-65 years with active or convalescent COVID-19.

This rearrangement joins TRBV2 to TRBJ2-1; TRBD2 matches 7 bases. Germline V lookup: CDR1 SNHLY, CDR2 FYNNEI. The V and J ends lost 8 bases and 8 bases, in that order; junction bases with no gene match: 9. CDR3 size: 13 residues. CDR3 residues: CASDREAGDEQFF. CDR3 DNA sequence: TGTGCCAGCGACCGGGAGGCGGGAGATGAGCAGTTCTTC. The variable domain in full, completed from reference TRBV2 and TRBJ2-1, reads EPEVTQTPSHQVTQMGQEVILRCVPISNHLYFYWYRQILGQKVEFLVSFYNNEISEKSEIFDDQFSVERPDGSNFTLKIRSTKLEDSAMYFCASDREAGDEQFFGPGTRLTVL.

This clone was seen only once. CDR3 DNA: TGTGCCAGCAGCTTAGAGGCACTAGCGGGGGGGAAGCAGTACTTC. It encodes CASSLEALAGGKQYF. This chain links TRBV7-2 with TRBJ2-7; 13 bases map to TRBD2. The J segment lost 8 bases and the V segment lost 1 base, leaving 5 bases of the junction unmatched. The CDR3 length is 15 residues. CDR1 is SGHTA and CDR2 is FQGNSA in the germline V gene.

V gene TRBV14 combines with J gene TRBJ2-1, with 10 positions matching TRBD2. This CDR3 is built from 14 residues. The germline V gene encodes CDR1 SGHDN and CDR2 FVKESK. The V segment lost 4 bases and the J segment 6 bases; nucleotides outside the gene matches: 3. CDR3 coding DNA: TGTGCCAGCAGCCCGGGACTAGCGAGCAATGAGCAGTTCTTC. This translates into CASSPGLASNEQFF.

CDR3 loop: CASSSGGLGKLFF. Here the CDR3 DNA reads TGTGCCAGCAGCTCAGGGGGCTTAGGAAAACTGTTTTTT. V and J are TRBV5-6 and TRBJ1-4; 8 bases align to TRBD1. CDR3 length equals 13 residues. Unmatched junction bases numbered 5, after V lost 3 bases and J lost 10 bases. Germline values: CDR1 SGHDT, CDR2 YYEEEE.

The chain employs TRBV5-4 and TRBJ2-1, with D unclear. The V end lost 4 bases, the J end lost 6 bases, and 14 bases lay between the germline ends. The germline CDR1 and CDR2 sequences are SGHNT and YYREEE (reference sequence). This CDR3 spans 14 amino acids. CDR3 bases: TGTGCCAGCAGCCCCACGCGCCCTCCCAATGAGCAGTTCTTC. Its protein is CASSPTRPPNEQFF. Using reference TRBV5-4 and TRBJ2-1 for the parts outside the CDR3, the full variable domain is ETGVTQSPTHLIKTRGQQVTLRCSSQSGHNTVSWYQQALGQGPQFIFQYYREEENGRGNFPPRFSGLQFPNYSSELNVNALELDDSALYLCASSPTRPPNEQFFGPGTRLTVL.

The chain is built from TRBV7-2 and TRBJ2-1; TRBD1 matches at 9 bases. Germline lookup yields CDR1 SGHTA and CDR2 FQGNSA. CDR3 size: 16 residues. V dropped 1 base and J dropped 9; count of bases not matched to a gene: 10. The CDR3 sequence: CASSLDRGRFLGEQFF. DNA of the CDR3: TGTGCCAGCAGCTTAGACAGGGGGCGATTTTTAGGTGAGCAGTTCTTC.

With regard to this clone: Other DNA sequences from this sample encode an identical CDR3 as well. The rearrangement links TRBV6-1 to TRBJ2-7; D remains ambiguous. The germline CDR1 and CDR2 sequences are MNHNS and SASEGT. With 1 base removed from V and 5 bases from J, the gap between germline ends came to 3 bases. This CDR3 is built from 11 residues. CDR3 region: CASSEVNEQYF. CDR3 nucleotides: TGTGCCAGCAGTGAAGTTAACGAGCAGTACTTC.

The rearrangement links TRBV10-2 to TRBJ2-7; D is undetermined. Trimming removed 6 bases at V and 3 bases at J, with 3 bases between. Germline V gene data show CDR1 as WSHSY and CDR2 as SAAADI. The CDR3 covers 10 residues. The CDR3 region has the DNA TGCGCCAGCAGCCGCTACGAGCAGTACTTC. Translating gives CASSRYEQYF.

V is TRBV5-1 and J is TRBJ2-7; a possible D gene is TRBD1 (5 bases). This CDR3 has 13 amino acids. V dropped 7 bases and J dropped 5 bases, with 16 bases sitting between them. In germline, CDR1 is SGHRS, CDR2 YFSETQ. The DNA for the CDR3 is TGCGCCAGCCACTACCAAGAAGGGGACGAGCAGTACTTC. Amino acid sequence: CASHYQEGDEQYF.

Worth noting for this clone: The sample carries other DNA sequences with the same CDR3. The chain uses TRBV29-1 and TRBJ2-7; 14 nucleotides line up with TRBD2. V gave up 6 bases and J gave up 4 bases; unmatched junction bases: 2. The CDR3 has 13 amino acids. Germline CDR1 is SQVTM and CDR2 is ANQGSEA. The CDR3 loop is CSVGTSGSYEQYF. For the CDR3, the DNA is TGCAGCGTCGGGACTAGCGGGAGTTACGAGCAGTACTTC.

The rearrangement joins TRBV5-1 to TRBJ1-1; D gene ambiguous. V gave up 4 bases and J gave up 1 base, with 14 bases separating them. CDR1 is SGHRS, CDR2 YFSETQ, per germline. This CDR3 has 15 amino acids. The CDR3 loop is CASSPQVAGNTEAFF. The CDR3, as DNA: TGCGCCAGCAGCCCCCAAGTCGCCGGGAACACTGAAGCTTTCTTT.

This chain uses TRBV6-5 with TRBJ1-2; no firm D call. The germline gives CDR1 MNHEY, CDR2 SVGAGI. Trimming removed 6 bases from V and 2 bases from J, with 13 bases in between. This CDR3 has 14 amino acids. The CDR3 bases are TGTGCCAGCAGCCTAGGAGTTCTGAACTATGGCTACACCTTC. Its translation: CASSLGVLNYGYTF.

The chain couples TRBV6-5 to TRBJ1-2; D remains ambiguous. The CDR3 spans 15 residues. Germline V gene data show CDR1 as MNHEY and CDR2 as SVGAGI. The V end was cut by 6 bases, the J end by 2 bases, with 16 bases between. The CDR3: CASSPDRGVNYGYTF. The CDR3 DNA is TGTGCCAGCAGCCCGGACCGGGGAGTAAACTATGGCTACACCTTC.

This chain uses TRBV7-9 with TRBJ1-2; 8 nucleotides agree with TRBD1. Losses at the gene ends were 3 bases for V and 8 bases for J; bases not matched to a gene: 5. CDR1 is SEHNR, CDR2 FQNEAQ, per germline (reference sequence). This CDR3 has 13 residues. In DNA form, the CDR3 reads TGTGCCAGCAGCTTTTCAGGGGGCCTCGGCTACACCTTC. Translating gives CASSFSGGLGYTF.

V is TRBV15 and J is TRBJ1-4, with 9 bases aligning to TRBD1. In germline, CDR1 is LNHNV, CDR2 YYDKDF (reference sequence). The CDR3 is 15 residues long. V shed 1 base, J shed 8 bases, and the junction held 5 bases outside the gene matches. CDR3 protein: CATSRAGTGKEKLFF. The CDR3 DNA sequence: TGTGCCACCAGCAGAGCCGGGACAGGGAAAGAAAAACTGTTTTTT.